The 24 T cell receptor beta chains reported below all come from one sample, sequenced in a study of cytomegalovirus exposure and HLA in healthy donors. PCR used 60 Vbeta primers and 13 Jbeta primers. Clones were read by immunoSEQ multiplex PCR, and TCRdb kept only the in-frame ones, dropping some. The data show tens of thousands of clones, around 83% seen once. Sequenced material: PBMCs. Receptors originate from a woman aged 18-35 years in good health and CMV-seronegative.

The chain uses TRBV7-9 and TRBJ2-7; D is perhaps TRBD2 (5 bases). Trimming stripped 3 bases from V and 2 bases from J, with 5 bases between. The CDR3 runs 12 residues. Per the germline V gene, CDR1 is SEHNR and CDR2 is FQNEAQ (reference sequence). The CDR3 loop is CASSFGTYEQYF. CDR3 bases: TGTGCCAGCAGCTTCGGGACCTACGAGCAGTACTTC. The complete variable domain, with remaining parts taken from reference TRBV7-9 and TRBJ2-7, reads DTGVSQNPRHKITKRGQNVTFRCDPISEHNRLYWYRQTLGQGPEFLTYFQNEAQLEKSRLLSDRFSAERPKGSFSTLEIQRTEQGDSAMYLCASSFGTYEQYFGPGTRLTVT.

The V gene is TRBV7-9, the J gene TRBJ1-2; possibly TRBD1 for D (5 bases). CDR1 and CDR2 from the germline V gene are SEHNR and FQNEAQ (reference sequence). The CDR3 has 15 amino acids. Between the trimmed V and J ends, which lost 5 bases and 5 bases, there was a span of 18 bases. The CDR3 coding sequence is TGTGCCAGCAGCCCACCACTGACAGAGAATTATGGCTACACCTTC. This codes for CASSPPLTENYGYTF.

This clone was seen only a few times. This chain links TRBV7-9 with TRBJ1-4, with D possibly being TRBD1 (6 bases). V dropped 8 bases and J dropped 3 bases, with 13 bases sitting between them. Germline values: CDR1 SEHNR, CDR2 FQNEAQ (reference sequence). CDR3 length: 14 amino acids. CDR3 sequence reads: CASRLRGPNEKLFF. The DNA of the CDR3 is TGTGCCAGCCGGCTCAGGGGACCTAATGAAAAACTGTTTTTT. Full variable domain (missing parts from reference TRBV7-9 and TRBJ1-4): DTGVSQNPRHKITKRGQNVTFRCDPISEHNRLYWYRQTLGQGPEFLTYFQNEAQLEKSRLLSDRFSAERPKGSFSTLEIQRTEQGDSAMYLCASRLRGPNEKLFFGSGTQLSVL.

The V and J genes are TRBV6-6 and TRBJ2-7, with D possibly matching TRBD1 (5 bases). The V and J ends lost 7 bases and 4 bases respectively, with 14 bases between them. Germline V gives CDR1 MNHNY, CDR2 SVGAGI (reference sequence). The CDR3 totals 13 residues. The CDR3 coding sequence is TGTGCCAGCACAGGCAGGGCTCTTTACGAGCAGTACTTC. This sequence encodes CASTGRALYEQYF.

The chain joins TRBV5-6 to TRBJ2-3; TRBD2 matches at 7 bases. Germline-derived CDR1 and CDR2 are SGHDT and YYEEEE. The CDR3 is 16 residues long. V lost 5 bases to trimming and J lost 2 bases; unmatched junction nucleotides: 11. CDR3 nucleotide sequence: TGTGCCAGCAGGCCGCCCGGGACTAAAAACACAGATACGCAGTATTTT. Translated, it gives CASRPPGTKNTDTQYF.

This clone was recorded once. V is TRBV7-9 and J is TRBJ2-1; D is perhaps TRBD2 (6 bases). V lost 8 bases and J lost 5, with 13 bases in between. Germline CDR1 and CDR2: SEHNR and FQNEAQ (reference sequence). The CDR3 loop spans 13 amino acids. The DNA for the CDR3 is TGTGCCAGCCCCCCGGAGGGCAACAATGAGCAGTTCTTC. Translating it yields CASPPEGNNEQFF.

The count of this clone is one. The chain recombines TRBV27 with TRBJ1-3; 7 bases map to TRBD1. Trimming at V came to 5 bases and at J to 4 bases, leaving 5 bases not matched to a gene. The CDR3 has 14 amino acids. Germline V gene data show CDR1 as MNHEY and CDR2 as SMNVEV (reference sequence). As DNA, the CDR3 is TGTGCCAGCAGTCCGCAGGGGGAAGGAAACACCATATATTTT. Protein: CASSPQGEGNTIYF.

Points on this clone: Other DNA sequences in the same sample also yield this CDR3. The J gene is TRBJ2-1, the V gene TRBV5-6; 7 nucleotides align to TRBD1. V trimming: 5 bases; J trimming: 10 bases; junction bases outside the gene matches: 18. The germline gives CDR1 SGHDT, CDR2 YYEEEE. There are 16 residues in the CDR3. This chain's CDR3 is CASSLRARGTPREQFF. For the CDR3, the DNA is TGTGCCAGCAGTTTGAGGGCCAGGGGGACCCCTCGGGAGCAGTTCTTC.

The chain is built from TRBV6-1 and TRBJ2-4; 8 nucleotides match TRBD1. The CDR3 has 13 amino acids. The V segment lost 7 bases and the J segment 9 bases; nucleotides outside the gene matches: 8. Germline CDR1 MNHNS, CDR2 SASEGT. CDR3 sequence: CASNKDRASIQYF. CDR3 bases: TGTGCCAGCAATAAGGACAGGGCGTCCATTCAGTACTTC.

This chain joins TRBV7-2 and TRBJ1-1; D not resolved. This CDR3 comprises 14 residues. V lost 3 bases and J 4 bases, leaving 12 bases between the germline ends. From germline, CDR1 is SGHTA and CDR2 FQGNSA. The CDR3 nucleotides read TGTGCCAGCAGCTTTCGAGGGTCGGGCACTGAAGCTTTCTTT. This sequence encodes CASSFRGSGTEAFF.

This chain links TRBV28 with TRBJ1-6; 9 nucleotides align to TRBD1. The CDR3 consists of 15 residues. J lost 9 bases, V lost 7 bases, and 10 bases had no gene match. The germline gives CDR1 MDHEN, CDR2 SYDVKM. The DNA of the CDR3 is TGTGCCAGCACCACCTTGGGGACAGGGATTTCACCCCTCCACTTT. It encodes CASTTLGTGISPLHF.

DNA for the CDR3: TGCGCCAGCAGCCGCGGGACAGTCTATGGCTACACCTTC. Its translation is CASSRGTVYGYTF. This sequence joins TRBV5-1 and TRBJ1-2, with 7 bases aligning to TRBD1. CDR1 SGHRS and CDR2 YFSETQ come from the germline V gene. The CDR3 contains 13 residues. V shed 4 bases and J 4 bases; nucleotides not matched to a gene: 4.

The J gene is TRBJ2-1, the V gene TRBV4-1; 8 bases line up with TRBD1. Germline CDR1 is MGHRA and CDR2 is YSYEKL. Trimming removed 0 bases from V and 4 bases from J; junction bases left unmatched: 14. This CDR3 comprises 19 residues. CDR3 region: CASSQDPTGGIHGYNEQFF. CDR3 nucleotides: TGCGCCAGCAGCCAAGATCCTACAGGGGGAATACATGGATACAATGAGCAGTTCTTC.

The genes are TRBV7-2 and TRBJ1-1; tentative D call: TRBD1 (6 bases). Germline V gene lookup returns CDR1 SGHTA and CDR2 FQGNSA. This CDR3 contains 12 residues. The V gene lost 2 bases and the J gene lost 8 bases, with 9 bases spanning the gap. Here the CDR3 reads CASSLYQGEAFF. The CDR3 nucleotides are TGTGCCAGCAGCTTATATCAGGGGGAAGCTTTCTTT. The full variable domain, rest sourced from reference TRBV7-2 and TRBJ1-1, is GAGVSQSPSNKVTEKGKDVELRCDPISGHTALYWYRQSLGQGLEFLIYFQGNSAPDKSGLPSDRFSAERTGGSVSTLTIQRTQQEDSAVYLCASSLYQGEAFFGQGTRLTVV.

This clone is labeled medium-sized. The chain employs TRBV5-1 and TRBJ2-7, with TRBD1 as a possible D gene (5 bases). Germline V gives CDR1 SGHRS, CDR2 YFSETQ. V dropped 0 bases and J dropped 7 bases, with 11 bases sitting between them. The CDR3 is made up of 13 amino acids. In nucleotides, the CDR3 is TGCGCCAGCAGCTTGGGGGGCCTGGAGGAGCAGTACTTC. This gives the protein CASSLGGLEEQYF.

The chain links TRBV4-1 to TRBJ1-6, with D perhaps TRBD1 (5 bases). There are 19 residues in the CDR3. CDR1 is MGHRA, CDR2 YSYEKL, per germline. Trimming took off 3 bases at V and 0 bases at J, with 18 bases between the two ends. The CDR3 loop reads CASSHKEQGPSSYNSPLHF. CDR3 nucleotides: TGCGCCAGCAGCCACAAAGAGCAGGGTCCGAGCTCCTATAATTCACCCCTCCACTTT.

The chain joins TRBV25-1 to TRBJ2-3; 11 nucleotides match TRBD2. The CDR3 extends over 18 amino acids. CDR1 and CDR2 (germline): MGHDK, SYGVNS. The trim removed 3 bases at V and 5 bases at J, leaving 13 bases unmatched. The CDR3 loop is CASSDVSLGLAVRDTQYF. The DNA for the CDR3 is TGTGCCAGCAGTGATGTATCTTTGGGACTAGCGGTGAGAGATACGCAGTATTTT.

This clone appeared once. The CDR3 protein is CASSERGPGLVTHEQYF. CDR3 coding DNA: TGTGCCAGCAGTGAACGGGGGCCGGGACTAGTGACCCACGAGCAGTACTTC. The rearrangement uses TRBV25-1 and TRBJ2-7, with 8 bases matching TRBD2. Germline CDR1 and CDR2: MGHDK and SYGVNS. The CDR3 runs 17 residues. Unmatched junction bases numbered 14, after V lost 2 bases and J lost 5 bases.

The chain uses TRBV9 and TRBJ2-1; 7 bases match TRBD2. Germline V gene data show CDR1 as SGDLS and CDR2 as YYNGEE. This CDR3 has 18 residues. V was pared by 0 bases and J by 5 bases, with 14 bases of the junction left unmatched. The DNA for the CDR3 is TGTGCCAGCAGCGTAGCCTTCGGAGGACTAGGTTATAACAATGAGCAGTTCTTC. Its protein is CASSVAFGGLGYNNEQFF.

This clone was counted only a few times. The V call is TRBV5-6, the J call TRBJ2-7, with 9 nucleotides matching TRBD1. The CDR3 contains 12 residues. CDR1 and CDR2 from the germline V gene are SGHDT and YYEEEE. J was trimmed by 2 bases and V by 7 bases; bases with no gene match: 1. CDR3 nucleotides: TGTGCCAGCGGACAGGGGACCTACGAGCAGTACTTC. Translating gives CASGQGTYEQYF. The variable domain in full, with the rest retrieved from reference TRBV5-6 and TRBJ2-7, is DAGVTQSPTHLIKTRGQQVTLRCSPKSGHDTVSWYQQALGQGPQFIFQYYEEEERQRGNFPDRFSGHQFPNYSSELNVNALLLGDSALYLCASGQGTYEQYFGPGTRLTVT.

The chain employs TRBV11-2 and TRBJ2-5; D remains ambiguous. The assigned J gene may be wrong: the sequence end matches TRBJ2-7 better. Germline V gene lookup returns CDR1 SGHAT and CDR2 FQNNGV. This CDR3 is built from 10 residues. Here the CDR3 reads CASSANEQYF. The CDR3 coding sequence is TGTGCCAGCAGTGCCAACGAGCAGTACTTC.

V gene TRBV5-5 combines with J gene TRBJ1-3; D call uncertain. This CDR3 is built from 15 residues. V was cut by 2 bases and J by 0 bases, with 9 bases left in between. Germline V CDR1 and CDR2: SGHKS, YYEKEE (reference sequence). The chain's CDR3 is CASSFSGSSGNTIYF. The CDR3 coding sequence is TGTGCCAGCAGCTTCTCCGGGAGCTCTGGAAACACCATATATTTT.

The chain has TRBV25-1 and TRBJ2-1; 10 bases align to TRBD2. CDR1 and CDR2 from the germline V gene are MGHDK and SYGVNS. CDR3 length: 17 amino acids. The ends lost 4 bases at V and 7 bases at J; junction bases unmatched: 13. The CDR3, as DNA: TGTGCCAGCAGTGTGGGGAGAGCGGGGGGGCACTCAAATGAGCAGTTCTTC. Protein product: CASSVGRAGGHSNEQFF.

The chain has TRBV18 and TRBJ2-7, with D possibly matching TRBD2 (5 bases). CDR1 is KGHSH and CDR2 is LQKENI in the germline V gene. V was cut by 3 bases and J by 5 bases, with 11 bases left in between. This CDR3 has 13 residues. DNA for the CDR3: TGTGCCAGCTCACCTCCGGAGGACCACGAGCAGTACTTC. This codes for CASSPPEDHEQYF.